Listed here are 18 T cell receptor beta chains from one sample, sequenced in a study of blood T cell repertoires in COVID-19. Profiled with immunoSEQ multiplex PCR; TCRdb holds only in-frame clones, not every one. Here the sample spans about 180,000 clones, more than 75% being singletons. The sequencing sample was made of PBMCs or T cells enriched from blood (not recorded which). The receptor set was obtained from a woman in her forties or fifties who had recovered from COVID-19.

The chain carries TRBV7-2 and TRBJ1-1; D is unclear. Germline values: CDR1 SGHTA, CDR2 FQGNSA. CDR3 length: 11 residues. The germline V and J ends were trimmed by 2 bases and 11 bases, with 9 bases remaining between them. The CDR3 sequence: CASSLYLLAFF. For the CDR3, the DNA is TGTGCCAGCAGCTTATATTTACTGGCTTTCTTT.

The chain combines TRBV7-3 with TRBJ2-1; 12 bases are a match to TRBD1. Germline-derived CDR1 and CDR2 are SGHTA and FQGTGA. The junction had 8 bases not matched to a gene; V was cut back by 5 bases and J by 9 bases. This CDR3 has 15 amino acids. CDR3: CASSGTGGPNSEQFF. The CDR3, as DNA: TGTGCCAGCAGCGGGACAGGGGGCCCCAATAGTGAGCAGTTCTTC.

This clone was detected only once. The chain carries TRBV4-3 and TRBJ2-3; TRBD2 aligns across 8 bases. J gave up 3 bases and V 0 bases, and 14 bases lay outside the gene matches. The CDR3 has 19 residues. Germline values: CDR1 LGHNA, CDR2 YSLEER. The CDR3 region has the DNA TGCGCCAGCAGCCAAGATGCGAGCGGGGGAGCCCTGGGGACAGATACGCAGTATTTT. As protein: CASSQDASGGALGTDTQYF.

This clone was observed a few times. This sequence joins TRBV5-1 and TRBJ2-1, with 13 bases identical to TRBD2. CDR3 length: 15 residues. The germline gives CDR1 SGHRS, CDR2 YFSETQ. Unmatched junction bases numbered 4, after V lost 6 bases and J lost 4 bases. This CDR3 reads CASTLAGGNYNEQFF. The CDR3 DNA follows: TGCGCCAGCACACTAGCGGGAGGGAATTACAATGAGCAGTTCTTC.

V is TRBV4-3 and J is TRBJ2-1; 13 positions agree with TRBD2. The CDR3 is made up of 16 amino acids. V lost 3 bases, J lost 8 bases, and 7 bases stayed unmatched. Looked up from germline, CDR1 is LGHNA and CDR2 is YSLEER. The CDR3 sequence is CASSQGTSGRAYEQFF. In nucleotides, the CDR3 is TGCGCCAGCAGCCAGGGTACTAGCGGGAGGGCCTATGAGCAGTTCTTC.

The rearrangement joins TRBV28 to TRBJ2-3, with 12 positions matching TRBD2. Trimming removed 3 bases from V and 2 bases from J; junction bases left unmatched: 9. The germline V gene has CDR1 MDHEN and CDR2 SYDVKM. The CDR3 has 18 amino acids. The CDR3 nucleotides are TGTGCCAGCAGTTTCCTAGAGACTAGCGGGAGTATCACAGATACGCAGTATTTT. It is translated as CASSFLETSGSITDTQYF.

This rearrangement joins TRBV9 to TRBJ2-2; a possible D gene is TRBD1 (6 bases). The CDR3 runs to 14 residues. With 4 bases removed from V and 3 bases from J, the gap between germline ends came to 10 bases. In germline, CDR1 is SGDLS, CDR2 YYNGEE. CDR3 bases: TGTGCCAGCAGCAGACGACAGGACACCGGGGAGCTGTTTTTT. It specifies CASSRRQDTGELFF.

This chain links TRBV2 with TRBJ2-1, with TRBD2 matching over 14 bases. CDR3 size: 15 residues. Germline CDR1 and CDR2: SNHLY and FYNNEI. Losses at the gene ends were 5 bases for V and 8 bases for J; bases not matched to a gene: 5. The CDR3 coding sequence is TGTGCCAGCAGTTCCGGGACTAGCGGGAGTCATGAGCAGTTCTTC. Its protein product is CASSSGTSGSHEQFF.

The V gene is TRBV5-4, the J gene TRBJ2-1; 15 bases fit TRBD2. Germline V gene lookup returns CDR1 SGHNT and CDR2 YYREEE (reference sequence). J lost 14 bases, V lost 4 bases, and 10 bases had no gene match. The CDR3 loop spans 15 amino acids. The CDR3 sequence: CASSPGGTSGRIEFF. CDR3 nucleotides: TGTGCCAGCAGCCCTGGGGGGACTAGCGGGAGGATCGAGTTCTTC.

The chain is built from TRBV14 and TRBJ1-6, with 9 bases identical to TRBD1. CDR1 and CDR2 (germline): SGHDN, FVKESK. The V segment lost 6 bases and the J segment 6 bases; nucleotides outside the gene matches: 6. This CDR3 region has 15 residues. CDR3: CASSPRQGVNSPLHF. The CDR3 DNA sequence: TGTGCCAGCAGTCCTAGACAGGGGGTTAATTCACCCCTCCACTTT.

CDR3 sequence reads: CASSWGTGRRLFEQYF. CDR3 DNA sequence: TGTGCCAGCAGTTGGGGAACCGGGAGGCGACTGTTTGAGCAGTATTTT. This chain links TRBV28 with TRBJ2-3; 7 nucleotides agree with TRBD2. V gave up 4 bases and J gave up 11 bases; unmatched junction bases: 18. The germline V gene encodes CDR1 MDHEN and CDR2 SYDVKM. The CDR3 sequence is 16 residues long.

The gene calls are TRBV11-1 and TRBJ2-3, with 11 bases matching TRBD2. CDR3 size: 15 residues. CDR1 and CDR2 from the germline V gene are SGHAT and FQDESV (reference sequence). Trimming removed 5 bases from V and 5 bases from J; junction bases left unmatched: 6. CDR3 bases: TGTGCCAGCAGCCATAGCGGGAGGGGGAGAGATACGCAGTATTTT. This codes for CASSHSGRGRDTQYF.

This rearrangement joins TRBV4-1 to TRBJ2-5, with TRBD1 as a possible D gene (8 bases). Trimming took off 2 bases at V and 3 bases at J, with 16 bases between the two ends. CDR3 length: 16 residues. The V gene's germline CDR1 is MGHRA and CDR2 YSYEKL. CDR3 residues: CASSQRWTGTKETQYF. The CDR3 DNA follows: TGCGCCAGCAGCCAACGCTGGACAGGGACTAAAGAGACCCAGTACTTC.

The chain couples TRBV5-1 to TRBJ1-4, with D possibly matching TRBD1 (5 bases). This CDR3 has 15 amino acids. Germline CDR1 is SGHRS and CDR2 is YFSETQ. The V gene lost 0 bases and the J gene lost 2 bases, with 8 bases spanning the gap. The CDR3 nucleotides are TGCGCCAGCAGCTTGGAGGCAGGGACTAATGAAAAACTGTTTTTT. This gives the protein CASSLEAGTNEKLFF. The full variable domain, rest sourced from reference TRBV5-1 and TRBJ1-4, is KAGVTQTPRYLIKTRGQQVTLSCSPISGHRSVSWYQQTPGQGLQFLFEYFSETQRNKGNFPGRFSGRQFSNSRSEMNVSTLELGDSALYLCASSLEAGTNEKLFFGSGTQLSVL.

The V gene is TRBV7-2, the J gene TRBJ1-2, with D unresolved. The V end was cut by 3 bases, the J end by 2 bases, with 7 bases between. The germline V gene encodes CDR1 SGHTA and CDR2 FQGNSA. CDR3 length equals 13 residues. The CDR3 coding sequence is TGTGCCAGCAGCTTCACGGGGAACTATGGCTACACCTTC. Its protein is CASSFTGNYGYTF. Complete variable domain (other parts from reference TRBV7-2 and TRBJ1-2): GAGVSQSPSNKVTEKGKDVELRCDPISGHTALYWYRQSLGQGLEFLIYFQGNSAPDKSGLPSDRFSAERTGGSVSTLTIQRTQQEDSAVYLCASSFTGNYGYTFGSGTRLTVV.

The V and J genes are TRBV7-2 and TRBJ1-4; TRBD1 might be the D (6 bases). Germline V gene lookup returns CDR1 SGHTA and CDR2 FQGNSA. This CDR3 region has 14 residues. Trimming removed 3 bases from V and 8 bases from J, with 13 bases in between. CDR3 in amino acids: CASSFDRLGEKLFF. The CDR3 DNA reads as TGTGCCAGCAGCTTTGACAGGCTAGGAGAAAAACTGTTTTTT.

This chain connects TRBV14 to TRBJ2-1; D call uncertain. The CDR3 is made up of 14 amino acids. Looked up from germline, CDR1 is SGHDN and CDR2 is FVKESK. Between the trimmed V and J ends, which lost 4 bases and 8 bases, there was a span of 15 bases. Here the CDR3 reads CASSRLTGLYEQFF. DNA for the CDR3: TGTGCCAGCAGCCGTCTCACTGGTCTATATGAGCAGTTCTTC.

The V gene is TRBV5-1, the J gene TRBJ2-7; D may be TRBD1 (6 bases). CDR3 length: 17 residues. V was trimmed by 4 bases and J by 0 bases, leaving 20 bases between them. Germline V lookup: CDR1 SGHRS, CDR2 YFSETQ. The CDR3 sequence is CASSMNKRQVSSYEQYF. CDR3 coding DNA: TGCGCCAGCAGCATGAATAAACGACAGGTCAGCTCCTACGAGCAGTACTTC.